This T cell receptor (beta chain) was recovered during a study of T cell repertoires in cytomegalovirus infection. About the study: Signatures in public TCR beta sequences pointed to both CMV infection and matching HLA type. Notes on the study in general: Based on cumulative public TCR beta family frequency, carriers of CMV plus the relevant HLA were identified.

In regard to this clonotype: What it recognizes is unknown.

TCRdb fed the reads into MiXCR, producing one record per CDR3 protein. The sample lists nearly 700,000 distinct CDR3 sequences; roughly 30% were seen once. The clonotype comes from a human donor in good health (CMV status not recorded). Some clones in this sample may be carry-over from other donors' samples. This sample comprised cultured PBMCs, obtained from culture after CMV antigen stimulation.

CDR3 loop: CATQAGVGETQYF. The CDR3, as DNA: TGTGCCACGCAAGCGGGAGTAGGGGAGACCCAGTACTTC. V is TRBV2 and J is TRBJ2-5; 8 bases line up with TRBD2. Germline-derived CDR1 and CDR2 are SNHLY and FYNNEI. The CDR3 runs 13 residues. V was clipped by 10 bases and J by 5 bases; unmatched bases: 9.